The following is a T cell receptor beta chain sequence with its context. This sample is part of a study of blood T cell repertoires in COVID-19. Study-level background: From T cells, B-cell-depleted T cells, or PBMCs came the material, which was cDNA or gDNA.

In the original analysis: How many nucleated cells were present was estimated from reference gene primer amplification. TCRdb keeps only in-frame clones here, not all; method: immunoSEQ multiplex PCR. V, J and clone size derive from that table, while D and trimming were established from the DNA sequence. The table shows 260,000 or so clones, with approximately 89% occurring only once. Per germline, CDR1 SQVTM and CDR2 ANQGSEA. Trimming took 7 bases from V and 2 from J, leaving 14 bases between them. The CDR3 totals 13 residues. All enrollees were roughly 18 to 90 years old and from 20 to 30 US areas. This receptor was taken from a woman aged 40 to 55 with acute COVID-19. Sequenced sample: PBMCs or T cells enriched from blood (not recorded which). The chain links TRBV29-1 to TRBJ1-1, with a weak D call TRBD1 (6 bases). CDR3 amino acids: CSAIRQANTEAFF. In DNA, the CDR3 is TGCAGCGCAATACGACAGGCAAACACTGAAGCTTTCTTT.